These T cell receptor beta chains were read from a single sample in a study of T-cell reconstitution after alpha-beta-depleted transplantation in children. TCRdb recomputed calls from the PCR reads with MiXCR, one row per CDR3 protein. The table lists some 600,000 distinct CDR3 sequences, around a sixth of them singletons. Material: PBMCs from the stem cell graft donor, obtained from the stem cell graft. Every receptor here comes from a human donor who donated a stem cell graft to a child with acute myeloid leukemia. Each CDR3 is given with its conserved first and last residue. D genes are given only for firm matches. The listing skips clone size in some rows; elsewhere it reads once, few, many or a size class.

d_gene	j_gene	v_gene	abundance	CDR3aa	CDR3nt
TRBD2	TRBJ2-5	TRBV12-3/TRBV12-4	-	CASSRLAGARETQYF	TGTGCCAGCAGTAGACTAGCGGGGGCAAGAGAGACCCAGTACTTC
-	TRBJ1-5	TRBV5-1	-	CASSWGTDSNQPQHF	TGCGCCAGCAGCTGGGGGACGGATAGCAATCAGCCCCAGCATTTT
TRBD2	TRBJ2-1	TRBV5-8	-	CASSSAGTPYNEQFF	TGTGCCAGCAGCTCAGCGGGAACCCCCTACAATGAGCAGTTCTTC
-	TRBJ1-1	TRBV12-3/TRBV12-4	many	CASSFAGQGTEAFF	TGTGCCAGCAGTTTCGCGGGGCAGGGCACTGAAGCTTTCTTT
TRBD1	TRBJ2-3	TRBV5-1	few	CASSLGTGGLFSTDTQYF	TGCGCCAGCAGCCTCGGGACAGGGGGTCTCTTTAGCACAGATACGCAGTATTTT
-	TRBJ1-2	TRBV25-1	few	CASSIRPNYGYTF	TGTGCCAGCAGTATACGACCTAACTATGGCTACACCTTC
-	TRBJ2-2	TRBV5-1	-	CASSLGTRTANTGELFF	TGCGCCAGCAGCTTGGGCACCCGGACGGCGAACACCGGGGAGCTGTTTTTT
-	TRBJ2-2	TRBV9	few	CASSVATGPGELFF	TGTGCCAGCAGCGTAGCTACAGGCCCCGGGGAGCTGTTTTTT
TRBD2	TRBJ2-1	TRBV24-1	-	CATRGTSGGIYNEQFF	TGTGCCACCCGCGGGACTAGCGGGGGAATCTACAATGAGCAGTTCTTC
-	TRBJ2-3	TRBV30	-	CAWSPSDGSAQYF	TGTGCCTGGAGTCCCTCTGACGGGAGTGCGCAGTATTTT
-	TRBJ1-3	TRBV10-1	few	CASSAKPGPGSGNTIYF	TGCGCCAGCAGTGCAAAACCGGGCCCTGGCTCTGGAAACACCATATATTTT
-	TRBJ2-3	TRBV20-1	many	CSARSALLGARTDTQYF	TGCAGTGCCCGTTCCGCACTTCTAGGGGCCCGCACAGATACGCAGTATTTT
TRBD1	TRBJ2-1	TRBV20-1	many	CSATGTGQGEQFF	TGCAGTGCAACCGGGACAGGGCAGGGTGAGCAGTTCTTC
-	TRBJ1-6	TRBV4-2	-	CASSLGLLNYNSPLHF	TGTGCCAGCAGCCTGGGGCTGCTCAACTATAATTCACCCCTCCACTTT
-	TRBJ2-1	TRBV25-1	many	CASSESRKQFF	TGTGCCAGCAGTGAATCGAGGAAACAGTTCTTC
TRBD2	TRBJ2-2	TRBV2	-	CASTLAANTGELFF	TGTGCCAGCACCCTAGCGGCGAACACCGGGGAGCTGTTTTTT